The next 4 T cell receptor beta chains were all read from a single sample in a study of OX40 agonist ivuxolimab in advanced cancers. Method: immunoSEQ multiplex PCR; TCRdb's copy keeps in-frame clones and lacks some. The sample consists of around 62,000 clones, 91% of them appearing once. This specimen consisted of CD4+ or CD8+ T cells sorted from blood, obtained in a trial of the OX40 agonist ivuxolimab. The receptors here all came from an adult with an advanced solid tumor such as melanoma, head and neck, liver or kidney cancer.

In this sample, this clone turned up once. The chain is built from TRBV15 and TRBJ2-3, with 7 bases that match TRBD1. V lost 4 bases to trimming and J lost 5 bases; unmatched junction nucleotides: 6. The CDR3 is 14 amino acids. CDR1 is LNHNV and CDR2 is YYDKDF in the germline V gene (reference sequence). For the CDR3, the DNA is TGTGCCACCAGCACACGGACAGGCCAAGATACGCAGTATTTT. Amino acid sequence: CATSTRTGQDTQYF.

V is TRBV7-2 and J is TRBJ1-2; D uncertain. CDR3 length equals 14 residues. Between the trimmed V and J ends, which lost 0 bases and 2 bases, there was a span of 7 bases. Germline-derived CDR1 and CDR2 are SGHTA and FQGNSA. The CDR3 region has the DNA TGTGCCAGCAGCTTAGCGGTCAGGAACTATGGCTACACCTTC. Amino acid sequence: CASSLAVRNYGYTF.

V usage is TRBV5-6 and J usage is TRBJ2-5; 10 bases agree with TRBD1. Germline CDR1 is SGHDT and CDR2 is YYEEEE. The junction had 8 bases not matched to a gene; V was cut back by 1 base and J by 5 bases. This CDR3 is 16 amino acids long. CDR3 residues: CASSLSGQGFLETQYF. In nucleotides, the CDR3 is TGTGCCAGCAGCTTGTCGGGACAGGGGTTTCTGGAGACCCAGTACTTC.

CDR3 in DNA: TGTGCCAGCTCACAGACATCAGGTTTAGAGACCCAGTACTTC. Encoded protein: CASSQTSGLETQYF. The V and J genes are TRBV18 and TRBJ2-5; D unresolved. Germline loops: CDR1 KGHSH, CDR2 LQKENI. The V end lost 4 bases, the J end lost 4 bases, and 13 bases lay between the germline ends. The CDR3 contains 14 residues.